One and the same sample provided the 15 T cell receptor beta chains below, sequenced in a study of T cell changes during pregnancy in multiple sclerosis. Profiled with immunoSEQ multiplex PCR; TCRdb holds only in-frame clones, not every one. This table has 85,000 to 100,000 clones, roughly 90% appearing once. The sequencing here drew on peripheral blood, taken in the first trimester of pregnancy. The receptors originated from a female donor with multiple sclerosis, enrolled in a pregnancy study.

The V call is TRBV2, the J call TRBJ1-1, with 7 bases that match TRBD1. This CDR3 has 13 residues. Per the germline V gene, CDR1 is SNHLY and CDR2 is FYNNEI. With 6 bases clipped from V and 1 base from J, the junction kept 2 bases outside the gene matches. DNA for the CDR3: TGTGCCAGCAGGCCAGGGGGGAACACTGAAGCTTTCTTT. Translated: CASRPGGNTEAFF.

This chain's CDR3 is CASSLVLGMNTEAFF. In DNA form, the CDR3 reads TGTGCCAGCAGCTTAGTTCTGGGCATGAACACTGAAGCTTTCTTT. The chain employs TRBV11-2 and TRBJ1-1; D is unclear. The V gene lost 1 base and the J gene lost 0 bases, with 9 bases spanning the gap. CDR1 is SGHAT, CDR2 FQNNGV, per germline. This CDR3 spans 15 amino acids.

This chain connects TRBV5-1 to TRBJ2-1; possibly TRBD1 for D (5 bases). This CDR3 spans 16 amino acids. V was shortened by 1 base and J by 6 bases, with 17 bases between the two germline ends. The germline gives CDR1 SGHRS, CDR2 YFSETQ. The chain's CDR3 is CASSLSRASQGNEQFF. The CDR3 nucleotides are TGCGCCAGCAGCTTGAGTAGGGCTAGTCAGGGCAATGAGCAGTTCTTC.

This chain joins TRBV5-4 and TRBJ2-7; tentative D call: TRBD2 (7 bases). CDR1 and CDR2 (germline): SGHNT, YYREEE (reference sequence). There are 14 residues in the CDR3. V was pared by 2 bases and J by 2 bases, with 11 bases between. CDR3 nucleotides: TGTGCCAGCAGCTTTTCGGGGGGCCCCTACGAGCAGTACTTC. Amino acids: CASSFSGGPYEQYF.

The chain couples TRBV5-1 to TRBJ2-7; 7 nucleotides line up with TRBD2. The germline V gene encodes CDR1 SGHRS and CDR2 YFSETQ. Trimming removed 4 bases from V and 3 bases from J; junction bases left unmatched: 7. The CDR3 has 14 amino acids. CDR3 bases: TGCGCCAGCAGCCAAACTAGCGCTAGCTACGAGCAGTACTTC. Residues: CASSQTSASYEQYF.

This clone was counted once. The chain recombines TRBV4-1 with TRBJ1-4, with TRBD1 as a possible D gene (6 bases). The V gene lost 4 bases and the J gene lost 2 bases, with 14 bases spanning the gap. Germline lookup yields CDR1 MGHRA and CDR2 YSYEKL. The CDR3 totals 16 residues. Here the CDR3 reads CASSLTDRPTNEKLFF. As DNA, the CDR3 is TGCGCCAGCAGCCTAACCGACAGGCCTACTAATGAAAAACTGTTTTTT.

The genes are TRBV29-1 and TRBJ1-2; D unclear. CDR1 and CDR2 (germline): SQVTM, ANQGSEA. The CDR3 totals 12 residues. Trimming took off 6 bases at V and 5 bases at J, with 13 bases between the two ends. The CDR3 loop reads CSVSAGAYGYTF. CDR3 bases: TGCAGCGTGTCTGCCGGTGCTTATGGCTACACCTTC.

The CDR3 sequence is CASGLVLGGVYSGNTIYF. CDR3 nucleotide sequence: TGTGCTAGTGGTTTGGTACTGGGAGGAGTATACTCTGGAAACACCATATATTTT. The V and J genes are TRBV12-5 and TRBJ1-3; no clear D. This CDR3 has 18 residues. Germline V CDR1 and CDR2: LGHNT, FRNRAP. The V end was cut by 0 bases, the J end by 0 bases, with 15 bases between.

J is TRBJ2-7 and V is TRBV6-6; 10 nucleotides line up with TRBD1. With V trimmed by 8 bases and J by 3 bases, 7 bases remained unmatched. Germline CDR1 and CDR2: MNHNY and SVGAGI (reference sequence). The CDR3 is made up of 14 amino acids. CDR3 in DNA: TGTGCCAGCCACGCCGGGACAGGGGTCTACGAGCAGTACTTC. Its protein is CASHAGTGVYEQYF.

The rearrangement links TRBV6-5 to TRBJ2-3; 8 bases agree with TRBD1. From germline, CDR1 is MNHEY and CDR2 SVGAGI. The CDR3 covers 14 residues. Trimming took 6 bases from V and 5 from J; bases not matched to a gene: 7. CDR3 region: CASRIRGPGDTQYF. The CDR3, as DNA: TGTGCCAGCAGGATCAGGGGGCCAGGAGATACGCAGTATTTT.

The rearrangement joins TRBV25-1 to TRBJ2-2; 10 bases agree with TRBD2. CDR3 length equals 18 residues. Unmatched junction bases numbered 11, after V lost 4 bases and J lost 3 bases. CDR1 and CDR2 (germline): MGHDK, SYGVNS. The CDR3 sequence: CASSGRRTSGGDTGELFF. The CDR3 DNA sequence: TGTGCCAGCAGTGGCAGACGGACTAGCGGTGGCGACACCGGGGAGCTGTTTTTT.

V usage is TRBV18 and J usage is TRBJ1-1; D unresolved. The germline V gene has CDR1 KGHSH and CDR2 LQKENI. The CDR3 spans 15 residues. Trimming stripped 2 bases from V and 0 bases from J, with 10 bases between. This chain's CDR3 is CASSPYERVNTEAFF. Written as DNA, the CDR3 is TGTGCCAGCTCACCATACGAACGGGTGAACACTGAAGCTTTCTTT.

The J gene is TRBJ1-2, the V gene TRBV27; D may be TRBD1 (5 bases). CDR3 length: 13 amino acids. The V end lost 0 bases, the J end lost 6 bases, and 8 bases lay between the germline ends. Germline lookup yields CDR1 MNHEY and CDR2 SMNVEV (reference sequence). The CDR3 is CASSLSGGNGYTF. CDR3 nucleotide sequence: TGTGCCAGCAGTTTATCGGGGGGAAATGGCTACACCTTC.

This clone has more than one count but fewer than ten. The V and J genes are TRBV7-3 and TRBJ1-4; 7 nucleotides match TRBD1. Looked up from germline, CDR1 is SGHTA and CDR2 is FQGTGA. The CDR3 runs to 16 residues. Trimming removed 6 bases from V and 3 bases from J; junction bases left unmatched: 10. The CDR3 loop reads CASSSSSQGANEKLFF. DNA for the CDR3: TGTGCCAGCAGTTCCTCCTCCCAGGGGGCTAATGAAAAACTGTTTTTT.

The CDR3 region is CASTLNRGGLNEQFF. CDR3 nucleotide sequence: TGTGCCAGCACCCTAAACAGGGGAGGTTTGAATGAGCAGTTCTTC. The genes are TRBV28 and TRBJ2-1; D is perhaps TRBD1 (7 bases). V lost 7 bases and J lost 7, with 20 bases in between. Per germline, CDR1 MDHEN and CDR2 SYDVKM. CDR3 length: 15 residues.